Listed here are 14 T cell receptor beta chains from one sample, sequenced in a study of cytomegalovirus exposure and HLA in healthy donors. The PCR was carried out with 60 Vbeta primers and 13 Jbeta primers. TCRdb keeps only in-frame clones here, not all; method: immunoSEQ multiplex PCR. This sample has over 85,000 clones; around four fifths occur once, and the top ten carry approximately 4%. Sequencing was carried out using PBMCs. The receptors derive from a female donor in good health and CMV-seropositive.

A note on this clone: Other DNA sequences in the sample encode the same CDR3. The genes are TRBV5-1 and TRBJ1-4; possibly TRBD1 for D (5 bases). There are 16 residues in the CDR3. Germline V gene lookup returns CDR1 SGHRS and CDR2 YFSETQ. V lost 0 bases to trimming and J lost 4 bases, with 13 bases between them. This chain's CDR3 is CASSLGQGGINEKLFF. Here the CDR3 DNA reads TGCGCCAGCAGCTTGGGGCAGGGTGGGATTAATGAAAAACTGTTTTTT.

Only one count was recorded for this clone. The chain has TRBV2 and TRBJ1-4; D may be TRBD1 (5 bases). This CDR3 region has 19 residues. V lost 3 bases, J lost 6 bases, and 26 bases lay in between. CDR1 SNHLY and CDR2 FYNNEI come from the germline V gene. CDR3 DNA sequence: TGTGCCAGCAGTGAGCGGGGGTTGGGGTTTCGGTCGAGTCATGAAAAACTGTTTTTT. It translates to CASSERGLGFRSSHEKLFF.

V is TRBV2 and J is TRBJ2-7; 9 bases are shared with TRBD1. Trimming cost V 6 bases and J 3 bases; bases outside gene matches: 12. The CDR3 consists of 16 residues. Germline V gene lookup returns CDR1 SNHLY and CDR2 FYNNEI. This CDR3 reads CASSPLSGTGYYEQYF. In DNA form, the CDR3 reads TGTGCCAGCAGCCCCCTATCCGGGACAGGGTACTACGAGCAGTACTTC.

The chain employs TRBV5-1 and TRBJ2-2; 8 bases fit TRBD2. Trimming took 6 bases from V and 1 from J; bases not matched to a gene: 14. The length of the CDR3 is 18 residues. Germline V gene sequence: CDR1 SGHRS, CDR2 YFSETQ. CDR3 bases: TGCGCCAGCAACTTTTTACTCTCCGGGGGGGTGAACACCGGGGAGCTGTTTTTT. Residues: CASNFLLSGGVNTGELFF.

A word on this clone: Sequence at one end of the junction differs from germline and may be a read error. The V and J genes are TRBV5-1 and TRBJ1-2; D call uncertain. The CDR3 consists of 13 residues. Per the germline V gene, CDR1 is SGHRS and CDR2 is YFSETQ. The CDR3 is CASSLEQVYGYPF. CDR3 sequence (DNA): TGCGCCAGCAGCTTGGAGCAGGTCTATGGCTACCCCTTC.

The DNA for the CDR3 is TGTGCCAGCAGACTTACGGGCAGGGGTCAGACCTACGAGCAGTACTTC. It is translated as CASRLTGRGQTYEQYF. The chain has TRBV28 and TRBJ2-7; D is perhaps TRBD1 (6 bases). The CDR3 covers 16 residues. Germline CDR1 is MDHEN and CDR2 is SYDVKM. Trimming took 6 bases from V and 2 from J, leaving 20 bases between them.

This clone is a singleton in its sample. A read error may account for a junction end that differs from germline. This sequence joins TRBV4-1 and TRBJ1-5, with unresolved D. Germline V CDR1 and CDR2: MGHRA, YSYEKL. This CDR3 is built from 15 residues. CDR3: CASSQDGRSSQPQHF. The CDR3 DNA reads as TGCGCCAGCAGCCAAGATGGGAGGAGCAGTCAGCCCCAGCATTTT.

The V call is TRBV7-2, the J call TRBJ1-1; no clear D gene. Per germline, CDR1 SGHTA and CDR2 FQGNSA. V lost 5 bases to trimming and J lost 1 base, with 8 bases between them. CDR3 size: 13 residues. In nucleotides, the CDR3 is TGTGCCAGCAGCACCACTCCGAACACTGAAGCTTTCTTT. Its translation is CASSTTPNTEAFF.

V usage is TRBV5-1 and J usage is TRBJ2-1; D gene uncertain. Germline lookup yields CDR1 SGHRS and CDR2 YFSETQ. Between the trimmed V and J ends, which lost 2 bases and 10 bases, there was a span of 10 bases. The CDR3 is 12 amino acids. The CDR3 DNA sequence: TGCGCCAGCAGCTTCCCGGGTCCCGAGCAGTTCTTC. This translates into CASSFPGPEQFF.

The V and J genes are TRBV13 and TRBJ2-7; 8 bases are shared with TRBD2. There are 16 residues in the CDR3. With V trimmed by 5 bases and J by 2 bases, 11 bases remained unmatched. Germline lookup yields CDR1 PRHDT and CDR2 FYEKMQ (reference sequence). The chain's CDR3 is CASSSSTSGPTYEQYF. DNA of the CDR3: TGTGCCAGCAGCAGCTCAACTAGCGGACCGACCTACGAGCAGTACTTC.

The chain combines TRBV6-6 with TRBJ1-2; D unclear. CDR1 is MNHNY and CDR2 is SVGAGI in the germline V gene (reference sequence). The CDR3 extends over 11 amino acids. The V end lost 6 bases, the J end lost 3 bases, and 5 bases lay between the germline ends. CDR3 nucleotide sequence: TGTGCCAGCAGCGAGTACTATGGCTACACCTTC. Amino acids: CASSEYYGYTF.

V and J are TRBV2 and TRBJ2-7; 7 nucleotides align to TRBD1. CDR3 length: 12 amino acids. The junction had 1 base not matched to a gene; V was cut back by 7 bases and J by 1 base. CDR1 is SNHLY, CDR2 FYNNEI, per germline. The CDR3 bases are TGTGCCAGCACGGACAGGTCCTACGAGCAGTACTTC. Its protein product is CASTDRSYEQYF.

This clone showed up just once. This sequence joins TRBV5-1 and TRBJ2-7, with TRBD2 matching over 10 bases. With V trimmed by 0 bases and J by 3 bases, 6 bases remained unmatched. The CDR3 contains 16 residues. Germline CDR1 and CDR2: SGHRS and YFSETQ. CDR3 residues: CASSLGRSGGVYEQYF. The CDR3 region has the DNA TGCGCCAGCAGCTTGGGGAGGAGCGGGGGGGTCTACGAGCAGTACTTC.

This clone has a handful of counts. The chain uses TRBV18 and TRBJ2-5, with D perhaps TRBD1 (6 bases). Germline values: CDR1 KGHSH, CDR2 LQKENI. Trimming took off 3 bases at V and 1 base at J, with 6 bases between the two ends. This CDR3 has 13 amino acids. The CDR3 sequence: CASSPDSQETQYF. Written as DNA, the CDR3 is TGTGCCAGCTCACCGGACAGCCAAGAGACCCAGTACTTC. The variable domain in full, completed from reference TRBV18 and TRBJ2-5, reads NAGVMQNPRHLVRRRGQEARLRCSPMKGHSHVYWYRQLPEEGLKFMVYLQKENIIDESGMPKERFSAEFPKEGPSILRIQQVVRGDSAAYFCASSPDSQETQYFGPGTRLLVL.